The present T cell receptor beta chain was sequenced within a study of T cells in Graves' hyperthyroidism and ophthalmopathy. PBMCs stemmed from less than 13 ml fresh peripheral blood. RNA transcripts yielded amplified TCR beta CDR3 regions. A first-round RT-PCR of the TCR CDR3 used the HTBI primer set. TCRdb itself ran the multiplex PCR reads through MiXCR, one entry per CDR3 protein. This table has about 370,000 distinct CDR3 sequences, roughly 15% appearing once. The TCR was taken from a woman in her sixties with Graves' ophthalmopathy. Material for sequencing was blood.

The CDR3 sequence is CASSLMNTDTQYF. For the CDR3, the DNA is TGTGCCAGCAGCTTGATGAACACAGATACGCAGTATTTT. The gene calls are TRBV7-2 and TRBJ2-3; D is ambiguous. Germline-derived CDR1 and CDR2 are SGHTA and FQGNSA. The CDR3 consists of 13 residues. The V and J ends lost 3 bases and 2 bases respectively, with 6 bases between them.